Listed below are T cell receptor beta chains from one sample, sequenced in a study of naive and memory T cell subsets. MiXCR, run by TCRdb on the 5' RACE reads, gives a single entry per CDR3 protein. The sample has 56,000 or so distinct CDR3 sequences, more than 7.5% seen once; the top ten hold approximately 10%. The receptors stem from a female donor in good health. The CDR3 runs from the conserved cysteine through the conserved F or W. D genes are given only for firm matches. Where a row states a size, it is once, few, many or the class of an expanded clone; other rows omit it.

abundance,v_gene,j_gene,d_gene,CDR3aa,CDR3nt
few,TRBV27,TRBJ1-5,-,CASSFAGSNQPQHF,TGTGCCAGCAGTTTCGCAGGTAGCAATCAGCCCCAGCATTTT
many,TRBV30,TRBJ1-1,-,CAWVPGLVNTEAFF,TGTGCCTGGGTCCCAGGACTGGTGAACACTGAAGCTTTCTTT
few,TRBV9,TRBJ2-7,-,CASSVDPRREQYF,TGTGCCAGCAGCGTAGACCCCCGGCGGGAGCAGTACTTC
many,TRBV7-6,TRBJ1-3,-,CASSHIPTGSGNTIYF,TGTGCCAGCAGCCACATCCCAACAGGGTCGGGAAACACCATATATTTT
-,TRBV7-3,TRBJ2-1,-,CASSPAARLQSEQFF,TGTGCCAGCAGCCCAGCGGCTAGACTACAGAGTGAGCAGTTCTTC
few,TRBV2,TRBJ2-2,-,CASKAENTGELFF,TGTGCCAGCAAGGCAGAGAACACCGGGGAGCTGTTTTTT
many,TRBV3-1,TRBJ1-3,-,CASSQPGNTIYF,TGTGCCAGCAGCCAGCCTGGAAACACCATATATTTT
few,TRBV27,TRBJ2-3,-,CASSWALRSTDTQYF,TGTGCCAGCAGTTGGGCACTAAGGAGCACAGATACGCAGTATTTT
many,TRBV7-7,TRBJ2-3,TRBD2,CASSPLSSGGTDTQYF,TGTGCTAGCAGCCCCCTTAGTAGCGGGGGTACAGATACGCAGTATTTT
medium-sized,TRBV20-1,TRBJ1-4,-,CSVLRSTNEKLFF,TGCAGTGTTCTGCGTTCAACTAATGAAAAACTGTTTTTT
many,TRBV10-3,TRBJ2-6,-,CAIKAGLGANVLTF,TGTGCCATCAAGGCGGGACTCGGGGCCAACGTCCTGACTTTC
-,TRBV7-2,TRBJ1-4,-,CASSDFGGGGTKLFF,TGTGCCAGCAGTGACTTCGGGGGGGGGGGCACAAAACTGTTTTTT
-,TRBV5-4,TRBJ2-3,TRBD1,CASSPGLGTDTQCF,TGTGCCAGCAGCCCGGGGTTGGGGACAGATACGCAGTGTTTT
-,TRBV21-1,TRBJ2-7,-,CASSNSCSSYEQYF,TGTGCCAGCAGCAACTCTTGCAGTTCCTACGAGCAGTACTTC
few,TRBV28,TRBJ2-5,-,CAIGRVQETQYF,TGTGCCATAGGCCGCGTCCAAGAGACCCAGTACTTC
-,TRBV19,TRBJ1-1,-,CASSIDKTAGSEAFF,TGTGCCAGTAGTATAGATAAGACGGCGGGATCTGAAGCTTTCTTT
few,TRBV10-1,TRBJ2-3,-,CASTPGHRLRDTQYF,TGCGCCAGCACCCCGGGACACCGCCTCCGAGATACGCAGTATTTT
few,TRBV5-4,TRBJ2-7,-,CASSPDWAYEQYF,TGTGCCAGCTCTCCCGACTGGGCCTACGAGCAGTACTTC
few,TRBV7-2,TRBJ2-5,-,CASGDWQETQYF,TGTGCCAGCGGGGACTGGCAAGAGACCCAGTACTTC
many,TRBV9,TRBJ2-3,-,CASSALSILSADTQYF,TGTGCCAGCAGCGCCCTAAGTATCCTTAGCGCAGATACGCAGTATTTT
-,TRBV6-5,TRBJ2-5,TRBD2,CASSSGLASETQYF,TGTGCCAGCAGCTCGGGACTAGCGAGCGAGACCCAGTACTTC
-,TRBV12-3/TRBV12-4,TRBJ1-1,-,CASSEQAGFPDTEAFF,TGTGCCAGCAGTGAGCAAGCAGGGTTTCCGGACACTGAAGCTTTCTTT